The 8 T cell receptor beta chains in this list originate from one sample, sequenced in a study of T cells after yellow fever vaccination. MiXCR, applied by TCRdb to the 5' RACE reads, yields one record per CDR3 protein. This table has a few hundred thousand distinct CDR3 sequences, about 17% appearing once. Sequencing was performed on PBMCs, taken 5 days after the first yellow fever vaccination. These receptors were obtained from a man in his late teens or twenties who received the YFV17D yellow fever vaccine.

The CDR3 nucleotides are TGTGCCAGCAGCTTAGGGGACTCTCAGATATACGAGCAGTACTTC. It is translated as CASSLGDSQIYEQYF. The chain recombines TRBV7-2 with TRBJ2-7; tentatively, D is TRBD2 (6 bases). In germline, CDR1 is SGHTA, CDR2 FQGNSA. The germline V and J ends were trimmed by 1 base and 4 bases, with 14 bases remaining between them. The CDR3 has 15 residues.

This clonotype was seen more than once but under ten times. This chain uses TRBV3-1 with TRBJ2-7; 14 nucleotides agree with TRBD2. Germline V gives CDR1 LGHDT, CDR2 YNNKEL (reference sequence). V gave up 1 base and J gave up 2 bases; unmatched junction bases: 4. This CDR3 comprises 17 residues. CDR3 in amino acids: CASSQAGLAGAPYEQYV. CDR3 DNA: TGTGCCAGCAGCCAAGCGGGACTAGCGGGGGCCCCCTACGAGCAGTACGTC.

The chain couples TRBV5-1 to TRBJ2-1; D uncertain. Germline assignment: CDR1 SGHRS and CDR2 YFSETQ. The V end lost 4 bases, the J end lost 9 bases, and 11 bases lay between the germline ends. The CDR3 has 12 residues. CDR3 nucleotides: TGCGCCAGCAGCGGGAATCGAATTGAGCAGTTCTTC. It specifies CASSGNRIEQFF.

This clonotype was recorded a few times. The V and J genes are TRBV5-4 and TRBJ1-6; D is unresolved. V gave up 1 base and J gave up 8 bases, with 13 bases separating them. Germline lookup yields CDR1 SGHNT and CDR2 YYREEE (reference sequence). The CDR3 has 15 residues. CDR3 residues: CASSLYGPSDSPLHF. The DNA of the CDR3 is TGTGCCAGCAGCTTGTATGGGCCTTCGGATTCACCCCTCCACTTT.

This clonotype appeared a few times. The rearrangement links TRBV11-2 to TRBJ2-1, with 9 nucleotides matching TRBD1. The CDR3 contains 15 residues. Looked up from germline, CDR1 is SGHAT and CDR2 is FQNNGV. With 3 bases clipped from V and 9 bases from J, the junction kept 9 bases outside the gene matches. Here the CDR3 DNA reads TGTGCCAGCAGCTTTTGGAGACAGGGGGTTGGTGAGCAGTTCTTC. Protein product: CASSFWRQGVGEQFF.

The rearrangement joins TRBV20-1 to TRBJ2-1, with D possibly TRBD2 on 7 matching bases. The germline V gene has CDR1 DFQATT and CDR2 SNEGSKA (reference sequence). The CDR3 has 14 residues. The V end was cut by 5 bases, the J end by 10 bases, with 21 bases between. The CDR3 loop is CSASSSAGAREQFF. The CDR3 DNA is TGCAGTGCTTCCTCAAGCGCGGGGGCAAGGGAGCAGTTCTTC.

This clonotype occurred a few times. The chain has TRBV7-2 and TRBJ2-2; possible D gene TRBD1, 5 bases. Germline CDR1 reads SGHTA; CDR2 reads FQGNSA. The CDR3 covers 17 residues. Trimming took off 6 bases at V and 7 bases at J, with 24 bases between the two ends. The CDR3 reads CASRGWLLDSPRGELFF. CDR3 in DNA: TGTGCCAGCAGAGGATGGCTGCTAGACAGTCCTCGCGGGGAGCTGTTTTTT. Full variable domain (remainder filled in from reference TRBV7-2 and TRBJ2-2): GAGVSQSPSNKVTEKGKDVELRCDPISGHTALYWYRQSLGQGLEFLIYFQGNSAPDKSGLPSDRFSAERTGGSVSTLTIQRTQQEDSAVYLCASRGWLLDSPRGELFFGEGSRLTVL.

The chain joins TRBV5-1 to TRBJ1-2; D call uncertain. CDR3 size: 13 residues. Trimming took 4 bases from V and 7 from J, leaving 14 bases between them. Germline-derived CDR1 and CDR2 are SGHRS and YFSETQ. The CDR3 DNA is TGCGCCAGCAGCGCAGGCCCTGGGTTTGGCTACACCTTC. Amino acids: CASSAGPGFGYTF.